This T cell receptor beta chain was captured by sequencing in a study of T-cell memory formation after mild COVID-19. As for the study in general: TCR clusters were mostly donor specific. Study results and caveats: Some clones that responded turned up in pre-infection memory, which suggests that cross-reactive memory joined in.

This clonotype has just a few counts. Its target is not known. CDR3 length: 16 residues. Germline V gene sequence: CDR1 DFQATT, CDR2 SNEGSKA (reference sequence). Trimming at V came to 0 bases and at J to 2 bases, leaving 5 bases not matched to a gene. MiXCR was run by TCRdb on the 5' RACE reads, yielding one entry per CDR3 protein. This sample yields more than 100,000 distinct CDR3 sequences, of which approximately 5.9% are seen a single time; 2% to 2.5% belongs to the top ten. The receptor was isolated from an adult woman who had mild COVID-19 (a few samples of this study predate the infection). Cell type and time point are not known. The sequencing sample was made of PBMCs or a T cell subset sorted from them (not recorded which). The chain employs TRBV20-1 and TRBJ2-7; 12 bases are shared with TRBD2. CDR3 in DNA: TGCAGTGCTAGAGATATCGGACTAGCGGGAACCTACGAGCAGTACTTC. It codes for CSARDIGLAGTYEQYF.